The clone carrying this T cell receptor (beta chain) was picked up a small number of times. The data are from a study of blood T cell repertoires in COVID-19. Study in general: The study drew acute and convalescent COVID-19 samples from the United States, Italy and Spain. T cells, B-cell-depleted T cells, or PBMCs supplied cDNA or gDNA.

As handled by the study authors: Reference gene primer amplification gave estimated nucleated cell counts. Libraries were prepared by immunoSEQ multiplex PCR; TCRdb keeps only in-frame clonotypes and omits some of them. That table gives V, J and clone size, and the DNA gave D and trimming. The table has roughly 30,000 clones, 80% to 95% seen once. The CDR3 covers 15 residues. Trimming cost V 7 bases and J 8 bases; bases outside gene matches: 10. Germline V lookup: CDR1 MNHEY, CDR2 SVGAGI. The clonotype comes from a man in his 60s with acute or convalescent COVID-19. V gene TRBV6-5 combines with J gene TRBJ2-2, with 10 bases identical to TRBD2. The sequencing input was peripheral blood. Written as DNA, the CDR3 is TGTGCCAGCACCACGACGCCAGCGGGAGGGGGGGAGCTGTTTTTT. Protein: CASTTTPAGGGELFF.